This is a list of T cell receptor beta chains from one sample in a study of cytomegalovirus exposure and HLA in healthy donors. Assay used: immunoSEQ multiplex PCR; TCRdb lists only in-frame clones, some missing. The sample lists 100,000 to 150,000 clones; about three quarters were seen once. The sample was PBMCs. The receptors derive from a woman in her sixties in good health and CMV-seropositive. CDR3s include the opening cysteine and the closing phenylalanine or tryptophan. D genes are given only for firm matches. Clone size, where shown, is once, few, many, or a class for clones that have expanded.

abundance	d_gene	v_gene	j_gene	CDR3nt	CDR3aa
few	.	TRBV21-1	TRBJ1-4	TGTGCCAGCAGCCTCCTGGGACAGGGGGCAGATAATGAAAAACTGTTTTTT	CASSLLGQGADNEKLFF
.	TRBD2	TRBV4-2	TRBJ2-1	TGTGCCAGCAGCTCAAGAGGTGTCGCGGGAGGGAGCAATGAGCAGTTCTTC	CASSSRGVAGGSNEQFF
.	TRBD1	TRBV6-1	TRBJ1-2	TGTGCCAGCAGTGAAGCAGAAGGGGGCGGCTATGGCTACACCTTC	CASSEAEGGGYGYTF
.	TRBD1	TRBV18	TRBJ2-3	TGTGCCAGCTCACTAATTTCCGGGACAGGGGTCCCAGATACGCAGTATTTT	CASSLISGTGVPDTQYF
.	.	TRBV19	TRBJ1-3	TGTGCCAGTACCCCACCCGGCCAGGCCTCTGGAAACACCATATATTTT	CASTPPGQASGNTIYF
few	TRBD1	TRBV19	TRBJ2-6	TGTGCCAGTAGTATGGACAGGTCCGGGGCCAACGTCCTGACTTTC	CASSMDRSGANVLTF
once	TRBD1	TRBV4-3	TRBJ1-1	TGCGCCAGCAGCGGAACAGGGGTGAACACTGAAGCTTTCTTT	CASSGTGVNTEAFF
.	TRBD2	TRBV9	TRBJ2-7	TGTGCCAGCAGCCCGAGACTAGCGGGTGGCTACGAGCAGTACTTC	CASSPRLAGGYEQYF
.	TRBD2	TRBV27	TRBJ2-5	TGTGCCAGCAGATGGGACGGGGGGTCGAAGGAGTACTTC	CASRWDGGSKEYF
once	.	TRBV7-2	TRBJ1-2	TGTGCCAGCAGCGATAGCGGGACCCTGACGATCGGAGGCTACACCTTC	CASSDSGTLTIGGYTF
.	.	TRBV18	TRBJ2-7	TGTGCCAGCTCACCACCGACAGCCACCTACGAGCAGTACTTC	CASSPPTATYEQYF
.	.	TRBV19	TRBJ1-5	TGTGCCAGTAGTAAGAGGGAAGGAGGCAATCAGCCCCAGCATTTT	CASSKREGGNQPQHF
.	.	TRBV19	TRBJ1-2	TGTGCCAGTAGTATCTATAAGATGGGCAGATACACCTTC	CASSIYKMGRYTF
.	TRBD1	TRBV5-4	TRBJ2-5	TGTGCCAGCAGCCCACGACAGGGGACCGGACAAGAGACCCAGTACTTC	CASSPRQGTGQETQYF
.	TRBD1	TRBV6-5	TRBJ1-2	TGTGCCAGCAGTTACTCGGGACAGGGTGACTATGGCTACACCTTC	CASSYSGQGDYGYTF
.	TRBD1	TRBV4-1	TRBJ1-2	TGCGCCAGCAGCCATGGACAGGAGAACTATGGCTACACCTTC	CASSHGQENYGYTF
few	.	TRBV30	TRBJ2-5	TGTGCCTGGAGTCTCGGATACGGGGAGACCCAGTACTTC	CAWSLGYGETQYF
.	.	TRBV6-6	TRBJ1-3	TGTGCCAGCAGTTACTCCGGTCCAGGGGCAGGAAACACCATATATTTT	CASSYSGPGAGNTIYF
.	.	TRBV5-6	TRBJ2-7	TGTGCCAGCAGCCCAGCTAGACCCTACGAGCAGTACTTC	CASSPARPYEQYF
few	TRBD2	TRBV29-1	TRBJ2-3	TGCAGCGGTTACAATACGGGGGGGTTTACGGATACGCAGTATTTT	CSGYNTGGFTDTQYF
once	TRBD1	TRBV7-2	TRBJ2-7	TGTGCCAGCAGCCAGAGGACAGGCCCTTCCTACGAGCAGTACTTC	CASSQRTGPSYEQYF
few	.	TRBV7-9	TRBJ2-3	TGTGCCAGCAATTATGAGGGGAGGCAGGGCACAGATACGCAGTATTTT	CASNYEGRQGTDTQYF
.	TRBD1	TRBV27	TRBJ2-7	TGTGCCAGCAGTTTGGGCGGGCGGCGGGACAGGCGCCCCTCGGGGGAACCTTACGAGCAGTACTTC	CASSLGGRRDRRPSGEPYEQYF
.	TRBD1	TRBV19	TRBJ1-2	TGTGCCAGTACCAATCTAAGGGGGACAGCGGAGAGGGGCTACACCTTC	CASTNLRGTAERGYTF
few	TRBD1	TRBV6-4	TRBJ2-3	TGTGCCAGCAGTGAGACAGGGGGCACAGATACGCAGTATTTT	CASSETGGTDTQYF
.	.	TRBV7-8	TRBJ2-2	TGTGCCAGCAGCTTAGCTGGGGCCTCGAACACCGGGGAGCTGTTTTTT	CASSLAGASNTGELFF
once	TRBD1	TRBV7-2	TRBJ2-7	TGTGCCAGCAGCTTGGGACAGGGCGAAGTATACGAGCAGTACTTC	CASSLGQGEVYEQYF
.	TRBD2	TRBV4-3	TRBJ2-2	TGCGCCAGCAGTCGGGGGGAAACCGGGGAGCTGTTTTTT	CASSRGETGELFF
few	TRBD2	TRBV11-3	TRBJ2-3	TGTGCCAGCAGCTCCTTCAGCGGGGGGGCTGTGCAGTATTTT	CASSSFSGGAVQYF
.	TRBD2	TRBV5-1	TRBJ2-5	TGCGCCAGCAGCTACCCTCCGGGACTAGAAGGCGAGACCCAGTACTTC	CASSYPPGLEGETQYF
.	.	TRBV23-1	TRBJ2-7	TGCGCCAGCAGTCTTAGCGGAGAGGCCGCCTACGAGCAGTACTTC	CASSLSGEAAYEQYF
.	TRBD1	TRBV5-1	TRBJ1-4	TGCGCCAGCAGCCAGGGACAGGGACGCGAAAAACTGTTTTTT	CASSQGQGREKLFF
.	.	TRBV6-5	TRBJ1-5	TGTGCCAGCAGCCCTGGGCCGGCACGAGATCAGCCCCAGCATTTT	CASSPGPARDQPQHF
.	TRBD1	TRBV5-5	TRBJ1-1	TGTGCCAGCAGCGCCGGGACAGCCACCCTGAACACTGAAGCTTTCTTT	CASSAGTATLNTEAFF
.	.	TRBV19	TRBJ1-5	TGTGCCAGTAGTTACAGGGAGATCCAGCCCCAGCATTTT	CASSYREIQPQHF
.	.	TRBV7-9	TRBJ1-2	TGTGCCAGCAGCTTAGCGCTTGGCAGCTATGGCTACACCTTC	CASSLALGSYGYTF
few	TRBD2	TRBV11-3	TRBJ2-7	TGTGCCAGCAGCTTAGTTGGGACTAGGGGGGCCTACGAGCAGTACTTC	CASSLVGTRGAYEQYF
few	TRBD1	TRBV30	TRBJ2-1	TGTGCCTGGGCCCCAGGGGGCTCCTACAATGAGCAGTTCTTC	CAWAPGGSYNEQFF
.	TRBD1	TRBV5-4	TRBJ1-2	TGTGCCAGCAGCTTGGGGGACAGGGCTACAGGCTACACCTTC	CASSLGDRATGYTF
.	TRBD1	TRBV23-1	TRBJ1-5	TGCGCCAGCAGTCGCCCGGGACAGGGGTATCAGCCCCAGCATTTT	CASSRPGQGYQPQHF
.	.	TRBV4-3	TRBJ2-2	TGCGCCAGCAGCCAAGATCTAGGAGGGGGCTTGAACACCGGGGAGCTGTTTTTT	CASSQDLGGGLNTGELFF
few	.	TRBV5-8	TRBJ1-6	TGTGCCAGCAGCTTAAGACAGCTCGTAAATTCACCCCTCCACTTT	CASSLRQLVNSPLHF
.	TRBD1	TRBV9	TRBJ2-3	TGTGCCAGCAGCGTAGTCGGGGACAGGGGTATCAGCACAGATACGCAGTATTTT	CASSVVGDRGISTDTQYF
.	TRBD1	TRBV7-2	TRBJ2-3	TGTGCCAGCAGCTTAGAGGACAGGCCAACAGGCACAGATACGCAGTATTTT	CASSLEDRPTGTDTQYF
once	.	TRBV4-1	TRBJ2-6	TGCGCCAGCAGCCCCCCCCCTGGGCCCTCTGGGGCCAACGTCCTGACTTTC	CASSPPPGPSGANVLTF
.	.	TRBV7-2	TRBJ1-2	TGTGCCAGCAGCACCGGGCAGGGGAATGGCTACACCTTC	CASSTGQGNGYTF
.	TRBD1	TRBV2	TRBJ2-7	TGTGCCAGCGAAGGGGGCAGCCACTACGAGCAGTACTTC	CASEGGSHYEQYF
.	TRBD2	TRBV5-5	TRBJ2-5	TGTGCCAGCAGCTGGGGGACTAGCGGGGTGGAGACCCAGTACTTC	CASSWGTSGVETQYF
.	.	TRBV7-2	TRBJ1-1	TGTGCCAGCAGTAAACCTCAGGGCGGGAAAATGAACACTGAAGCTTTCTTT	CASSKPQGGKMNTEAFF
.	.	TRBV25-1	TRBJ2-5	TGTGCCAGCAGGAGGTCCCTCGAAGAGACCCAGTACTTC	CASRRSLEETQYF
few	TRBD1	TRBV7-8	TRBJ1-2	TGTGCCAGCAGCTTATTGGGACAGTTTAACTATGGCTACACCTTC	CASSLLGQFNYGYTF
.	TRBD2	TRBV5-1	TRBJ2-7	TGCGCCAGCAGTCCTGAGCGGGGTCCCACCTACGAGCAGTACTTC	CASSPERGPTYEQYF
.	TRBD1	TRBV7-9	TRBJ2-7	TGTGCCAGCAGCTACCGGGACAGCGTCAAGCAGTACTTC	CASSYRDSVKQYF
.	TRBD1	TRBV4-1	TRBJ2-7	TGCGCCAGCAGCCCGGGACAGGGGGCGTACGAGCAGTACTTC	CASSPGQGAYEQYF
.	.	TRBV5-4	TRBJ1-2	TGTGCCACAGAGGTGGAGGGCCAGTATGGCTACACCTTC	CATEVEGQYGYTF